This T cell receptor (beta chain) was documented in a study of cytomegalovirus exposure and HLA in healthy donors. V lost 7 bases and J 2 bases, leaving 15 bases between the germline ends. This CDR3 contains 13 residues. The germline V gene encodes CDR1 GTSNPN and CDR2 SVGIG (reference sequence). The PCR ran on 60 Vbeta and 13 Jbeta primers. TCRdb's table, derived via immunoSEQ multiplex PCR, lists solely in-frame clones and lacks some. The table has approximately 88,000 clones, approximately 80% seen once. This sequence was found in a man aged 18-30 years in good health and CMV-seronegative. Sample: PBMCs. The J gene is TRBJ2-7, the V gene TRBV30; D is unresolved. In DNA form, the CDR3 reads TGTGCCTCCGCGGTGACCCCCCCCTACGAGCAGTACTTC. Protein product: CASAVTPPYEQYF.